These 16 T cell receptor beta chains share one sample of origin, sequenced in a study of monozygotic twins with inflammatory bowel disease. TCRdb reprocessed the 5' RACE reads, keeping one entry per CDR3 protein, no DNA. In total, the table holds approximately 330,000 distinct CDR3 sequences. The specimen was blood. Receptor source: a human donor with ulcerative colitis or Crohn's disease, or a healthy co-twin of an affected twin (not recorded which).

The CDR3 reads CASSPNIGESHLVGVYGYTF. The chain employs TRBV11-1 and TRBJ1-2; absent DNA, TCRdb's TRBD1 call cannot be checked. The CDR3 contains 20 residues. Germline V lookup: CDR1 SGHAT, CDR2 FQDESV (reference sequence).

The J gene is TRBJ2-2, the V gene TRBV7-8; the TRBD1 assignment by TCRdb is unverifiable without DNA. The V gene's germline CDR1 is SGHVS and CDR2 FQNEAQ. The CDR3 loop spans 15 amino acids. This chain's CDR3 is CASSHRRGFPGELFF.

This rearrangement joins TRBV29-1 to TRBJ2-5. The CDR3 sequence is 12 residues long. Germline assignment: CDR1 SQVTM and CDR2 ANQGSEA. The CDR3 here is CSVEGWQETQYF.

CDR3 amino acids: CSATTGGAGTIYGYTF. J is TRBJ1-2 and V is TRBV20-1; TCRdb reports TRBD1, a call that lacks DNA to check it against. CDR3 length: 16 residues. Germline CDR1 reads DFQATT; CDR2 reads SNEGSKA (reference sequence).

The V call is TRBV12-3 or TRBV12-4, the J call TRBJ1-4. The CDR3 consists of 18 residues. The CDR3 is CASSLIPYIKPTNEKLFF.

The chain has TRBV10-3 and TRBJ1-1. This CDR3 region has 13 residues. Germline V gene data show CDR1 as ENHRY and CDR2 as SYGVKD. The CDR3 loop is CAINADMNTEAFF.

The genes are TRBV29-1 and TRBJ1-5; lacking DNA, the TRBD1 call made by TCRdb goes unchecked. The germline CDR1 and CDR2 sequences are SQVTM and ANQGSEA. This CDR3 has 13 residues. The chain's CDR3 is CSVGDSSNQPQHF.

The chain carries TRBV19 and TRBJ1-2; no DNA is available, so the TRBD1 call from TCRdb remains unchecked. The CDR3 length is 15 residues. CDR1 LNHDA and CDR2 SQIVND come from the germline V gene (reference sequence). CDR3: CASSMDRGSVYGYTF.

The rearrangement uses TRBV5-1 and TRBJ2-6. Germline V gives CDR1 SGHRS, CDR2 YFSETQ. This CDR3 spans 14 amino acids. This CDR3 reads CASSSTAGANVLTF. Together with reference TRBV5-1 and TRBJ2-6, the CDR3 gives the full variable domain: KAGVTQTPRYLIKTRGQQVTLSCSPISGHRSVSWYQQTPGQGLQFLFEYFSETQRNKGNFPGRFSGRQFSNSRSEMNVSTLELGDSALYLCASSSTAGANVLTFGAGSRLTVL.

The chain is built from TRBV5-1 and TRBJ1-2; the D gene TCRdb calls, TRBD1, cannot be checked with no DNA. The CDR3 runs to 14 residues. Germline CDR1 reads SGHRS; CDR2 reads YFSETQ. The CDR3: CASSWTGTDYGYTF.

V gene TRBV5-5 combines with J gene TRBJ1-2; TCRdb selects TRBD1, and the lack of DNA leaves this call unchecked. CDR3 length: 16 residues. Germline V gene sequence: CDR1 SGHKS, CDR2 YYEKEE (reference sequence). The CDR3 sequence is CASRLPGASLIAGYTF.

The rearrangement links TRBV5-1 to TRBJ1-1. The germline V gene encodes CDR1 SGHRS and CDR2 YFSETQ. The CDR3 sequence is 14 residues long. The CDR3 is CASSLAGSDTEAFF.

The J gene is TRBJ2-3, the V gene TRBV12-3 or TRBV12-4; lacking DNA, the TRBD1 call made by TCRdb goes unchecked. The CDR3 covers 14 residues. CDR3 in amino acids: CASRPWTDTDTQYF.

The chain uses TRBV7-2 and TRBJ2-7; TCRdb returns TRBD2, unconfirmable since there is no DNA. CDR1 is SGHTA and CDR2 is FQGNSA in the germline V gene. This CDR3 comprises 16 residues. CDR3 loop: CDSSLELAAVSYEQYF.

The chain employs TRBV20-1 and TRBJ2-3; checking the TCRdb D call of TRBD1 is not possible without DNA. CDR1 is DFQATT, CDR2 SNEGSKA, per germline (reference sequence). The length of the CDR3 is 12 residues. The CDR3 region is CGGAHSTDTQYF.

The chain combines TRBV11-2 with TRBJ2-7; TCRdb names TRBD2, which stays unverified in the absence of DNA. The CDR3 has 13 residues. Germline assignment: CDR1 SGHAT and CDR2 FQNNGV. CDR3 protein: CASALRRIYEQYF.